This TCR beta chain was sequenced in a study of blood T cell repertoires in COVID-19. Overall study context: COVID-19 samples from acute and convalescent phases originated in the United States, Italy and Spain. PBMCs, B-cell-depleted T cells, or T cells provided the cDNA or gDNA that made up the material.

Study processing details: Reference gene primer amplification gave estimated nucleated cell counts. The assay was immunoSEQ multiplex PCR, and TCRdb's table has in-frame clones only and misses some. From that table come the V and J calls and clone size; the DNA was used to work out D and trimming. The table records around 170,000 clones, roughly four fifths of them present only once. The CDR3 runs to 14 residues. V shed 6 bases, J shed 7 bases, and the junction held 8 bases outside the gene matches. CDR1 is MNHEY, CDR2 SVGAGI, per germline. The J gene is TRBJ1-5, the V gene TRBV6-5, with TRBD1 matching 8 bases. The receptor's source is a woman aged 40 to 50 with acute or convalescent COVID-19. The sequencing input was peripheral blood. CDR3 loop: CASRRQGAWQPQHF. As DNA, the CDR3 is TGTGCCAGCAGGCGCCAGGGGGCATGGCAGCCCCAGCATTTT.